These T cell receptor beta chains were read from a single sample in a study of cytomegalovirus exposure and HLA in healthy donors. TCRdb's copy holds only in-frame clones and misses some; the assay was immunoSEQ multiplex PCR. The sample consists of roughly 180,000 clones, roughly 80% of them appearing once. Input material: PBMCs. The receptors stem from a man aged 25 to 40 in good health and CMV-seronegative. Both conserved end residues are part of each CDR3. D genes are given only for firm matches.

>.|14|TRBV4-3
CASSQEGRPMEAFF
>.|12|TRBV6-1
CASSEGGVTEFF
>.|12|TRBV30
CAWSVSNYGYTF
>.|15|TRBV11-2
CASSLDRGSYNEQFF
>TRBD1|17|TRBV7-3
CASSLGPGQGVSSPQHF
>.|15|TRBV11-2
CASSLGPRGNNEQFF
>TRBD1|14|TRBV4-1
CASSPGQGNYGYTF
>TRBD1|14|TRBV30
CAWERTGGTDTQYF
>TRBD2|15|TRBV9
CASSGRLAGEETQYF
>TRBD1|13|TRBV5-1
CASSFAGGAEAFF
>.|16|TRBV7-2
CASSVESSRRTDTQYF
>.|18|TRBV6-1
CASSEGIFGQALNQPQHF
>TRBD2|16|TRBV5-8
CASSLARTSGPYEQYF
>TRBD1|14|TRBV18
CASSRDREVYGYTF
>.|14|TRBV6-5
CASSSGVSGNTIYF
>.|12|TRBV10-3
CAISEGRYGYTF
>TRBD2|15|TRBV27
CASSLWAGGTYEQYF
>TRBD2|15|TRBV30
CASPRGSGGGETQYF
>.|15|TRBV7-2
CASSHPGSAAYEQYF
>.|11|TRBV29-1
CSVAEGVGYTF
>.|11|TRBV18
CASSPSEEQYF
>TRBD1|16|TRBV7-8
CASSLPTGEGQETQYF
>TRBD2|15|TRBV28
CASSILAGVLGELFF
>TRBD1|16|TRBV7-2
CASSLKSGTGGQPQHF
>TRBD2|12|TRBV30
CARGLGSNEQFF
>TRBD1|14|TRBV9
CASSVGGQNQPQHF
>TRBD1|15|TRBV6-6
CASSRTGQGYETQYF
>.|17|TRBV15
CATSRGTYTSLGTEAFF
>TRBD1|17|TRBV19
CASSSLASDRGHQPQHF
>TRBD1|15|TRBV7-2
CASSLQQGVSTEAFF
>TRBD1|12|TRBV6-5
CASSRDRGDQYF
>TRBD1|15|TRBV5-1
CASSPGTVGDNEQFF
>TRBD1|15|TRBV6-5
CASSTKQGNGSPLHF
>TRBD2|14|TRBV11-2
CASAKGLAGDTQYF
>TRBD2|16|TRBV4-3
CASSPGTRVEGDEQYF
>TRBD1|14|TRBV25-1
CASSEIGQGSEAFF
>.|15|TRBV5-5
CASSPWQEGFYEQYF
>.|16|TRBV4-1
CASSQDLRLGNSPLHF